Shown below are 28 T cell receptor beta chains from a single sample sequenced in a study of Tregs in tolerant kidney transplant recipients. Sequenced by immunoSEQ multiplex PCR; TCRdb stores in-frame clones only, minus some. The table lists more than 75,000 clones, 80% to 95% of them singletons, with 0.46% in the top ten. The input for sequencing was CD4+ T cells from blood, taken before the transplant. The source is a human donor who received a combined kidney and bone marrow transplant.

Here the CDR3 reads CASGFGSTYGYTF. Written as DNA, the CDR3 is TGTGCTAGTGGTTTTGGCAGTACCTATGGCTACACCTTC. The chain carries TRBV12-5 and TRBJ1-2, with D hard to call. The germline V gene has CDR1 LGHNT and CDR2 FRNRAP. The CDR3 is made up of 13 amino acids. Trimming left V 3 bases short and J 4 bases short, with 9 bases between.

Only a few counts were recorded for this clone. This chain uses TRBV19 with TRBJ2-1; possibly TRBD2 for D (5 bases). The V gene's germline CDR1 is LNHDA and CDR2 SQIVND (reference sequence). The V and J ends lost 6 bases and 8 bases respectively, with 14 bases between them. This CDR3 contains 13 residues. This chain's CDR3 is CASRSGVIHEQFF. The DNA of the CDR3 is TGTGCCAGTAGGAGCGGAGTAATACATGAGCAGTTCTTC.

The J gene is TRBJ2-5, the V gene TRBV29-1; 7 bases match TRBD1. V lost 6 bases to trimming and J lost 5 bases; unmatched junction nucleotides: 12. This CDR3 spans 14 amino acids. Germline loops: CDR1 SQVTM, CDR2 ANQGSEA. The CDR3 loop reads CSVTRGQTKETQYF. Written as DNA, the CDR3 is TGCAGCGTGACCAGGGGACAGACTAAGGAGACCCAGTACTTC. Based on the CDR3 plus reference TRBV29-1 and TRBJ2-5, the full variable domain is SAVISQKPSRDICQRGTSLTIQCQVDSQVTMMFWYRQQPGQSLTLIATANQGSEATYESGFVIDKFPISRPNLTFSTLTVSNMSPEDSSIYLCSVTRGQTKETQYFGPGTRLLVL.

This chain links TRBV6-1 with TRBJ1-2; D possibly corresponds to TRBD1 (6 bases). From germline, CDR1 is MNHNS and CDR2 SASEGT. The ends were cut back, 2 bases at V and 5 bases at J, with 15 bases in the middle. The CDR3 spans 15 residues. In DNA, the CDR3 is TGTGCCAGCAGTGAAATCGCCAGGGGATGGTATGGCTACACCTTC. This encodes CASSEIARGWYGYTF.

The rearrangement uses TRBV7-9 and TRBJ2-5; 7 nucleotides agree with TRBD2. The trim removed 4 bases at V and 3 bases at J, leaving 8 bases unmatched. The germline V gene has CDR1 SEHNR and CDR2 FQNEAQ (reference sequence). The length of the CDR3 is 15 residues. The CDR3 sequence: CASSWGGLREETQYF. CDR3 bases: TGTGCCAGCAGCTGGGGGGGACTGAGGGAAGAGACCCAGTACTTC. The variable domain in full, completed from reference TRBV7-9 and TRBJ2-5, reads DTGVSQNPRHKITKRGQNVTFRCDPISEHNRLYWYRQTLGQGPEFLTYFQNEAQLEKSRLLSDRFSAERPKGSFSTLEIQRTEQGDSAMYLCASSWGGLREETQYFGPGTRLLVL.

The V and J genes are TRBV19 and TRBJ1-5; the D gene is possibly TRBD1 (5 bases). The CDR3 has 19 residues. Germline V gene sequence: CDR1 LNHDA, CDR2 SQIVND (reference sequence). V lost 1 base, J lost 2 bases, and 21 bases lay in between. The chain's CDR3 is CASSIGHLGRGRGNQPQHF. The DNA for the CDR3 is TGTGCCAGTAGTATAGGTCATTTAGGGAGGGGAAGGGGCAATCAGCCCCAGCATTTT.

V and J are TRBV6-6 and TRBJ1-4; 10 bases agree with TRBD1. CDR3 length: 14 amino acids. Trimming took 6 bases from V and 7 from J; bases not matched to a gene: 5. Germline CDR1 MNHNY, CDR2 SVGAGI (reference sequence). The CDR3: CASRTGGTPEKLFF. CDR3 in DNA: TGTGCCAGCAGGACAGGGGGCACTCCTGAAAAACTGTTTTTT.

The chain recombines TRBV19 with TRBJ2-1; TRBD2 matches 9 bases. V shed 3 bases and J 8 bases; nucleotides not matched to a gene: 14. The CDR3 has 17 amino acids. Germline V CDR1 and CDR2: LNHDA, SQIVND (reference sequence). CDR3 in amino acids: CASSISAAGGPGYEQFF. For the CDR3, the DNA is TGTGCCAGTAGTATCTCGGCGGCGGGAGGGCCAGGGTATGAGCAGTTCTTC.

The rearrangement links TRBV9 to TRBJ2-1, with a possible D match to TRBD2 (5 bases). The germline gives CDR1 SGDLS, CDR2 YYNGEE. Trimming cost V 1 base and J 7 bases, with 6 bases left between them. The CDR3 contains 12 residues. CDR3 protein: CASSVLANEQFF. The CDR3 region has the DNA TGTGCCAGCAGCGTACTAGCTAATGAGCAGTTCTTC.

The gene calls are TRBV7-9 and TRBJ2-1, with D possibly being TRBD2 (6 bases). The CDR3 covers 14 residues. Trimming shortened V by 5 bases and J by 6 bases, and 14 bases separated the two germline ends. CDR1 is SEHNR and CDR2 is FQNEAQ in the germline V gene (reference sequence). DNA of the CDR3: TGTGCCAGCAGCCCCCATAGCGGAGGCAATGAGCAGTTCTTC. It codes for CASSPHSGGNEQFF.

CDR3 protein: CASSLDATGGDQPQHF. For the CDR3, the DNA is TGCGCCAGCAGCTTGGACGCGACAGGGGGGGATCAGCCCCAGCATTTT. The gene calls are TRBV5-1 and TRBJ1-5; TRBD1 matches at 9 bases. This CDR3 has 16 amino acids. CDR1 is SGHRS, CDR2 YFSETQ, per germline. J was trimmed by 5 bases and V by 0 bases; bases with no gene match: 6. The full variable domain, with the rest looked up from reference TRBV5-1 and TRBJ1-5, is KAGVTQTPRYLIKTRGQQVTLSCSPISGHRSVSWYQQTPGQGLQFLFEYFSETQRNKGNFPGRFSGRQFSNSRSEMNVSTLELGDSALYLCASSLDATGGDQPQHFGDGTRLSIL.

The chain links TRBV5-1 to TRBJ1-4, with a tentative D call TRBD1 (5 bases). CDR3 length: 13 residues. Germline V CDR1 and CDR2: SGHRS, YFSETQ. The V end was cut by 5 bases, the J end by 6 bases, with 11 bases between. DNA for the CDR3: TGCGCCAGCAGGGGGCTTACTGATGAAAAACTGTTTTTT. Translated: CASRGLTDEKLFF.

CDR3 bases: TGTGCCAGCAGCTTGAGAGGCGGCGAGACCCAGTACTTC. Protein: CASSLRGGETQYF. J is TRBJ2-5 and V is TRBV5-6; D gene unclear. CDR1 and CDR2 from the germline V gene are SGHDT and YYEEEE. There are 13 residues in the CDR3. V lost 1 base and J 5 bases, leaving 9 bases between the germline ends.

The chain joins TRBV11-3 to TRBJ2-1; 13 nucleotides agree with TRBD2. Losses at the gene ends were 6 bases for V and 7 bases for J; bases not matched to a gene: 0. Germline CDR1 reads SGHNT; CDR2 reads YENEEA. The CDR3 spans 13 residues. CDR3 sequence: CASRLAGGNEQFF. For the CDR3, the DNA is TGTGCCAGCAGACTAGCGGGAGGGAATGAGCAGTTCTTC.

This clone has just one count. V gene TRBV18 combines with J gene TRBJ2-5; D ambiguous. CDR3 size: 14 residues. Germline V gene data show CDR1 as KGHSH and CDR2 as LQKENI. The ends were cut back, 0 bases at V and 5 bases at J, with 10 bases in the middle. The CDR3 DNA follows: TGTGCCAGCTCACCACCAGGAACGCGGGAGACCCAGTACTTC. The encoded protein is CASSPPGTRETQYF.

The chain links TRBV7-2 to TRBJ2-3; 15 bases fit TRBD2. The CDR3 totals 18 residues. V was pared by 1 base and J by 4 bases, with 6 bases of the junction left unmatched. Germline CDR1 reads SGHTA; CDR2 reads FQGNSA. The CDR3 DNA is TGTGCCAGCAGCTTAGAGGGACTAGCGGGGGGCCGGCCAGATACGCAGTATTTT. Its protein product is CASSLEGLAGGRPDTQYF.

This clone came up once. The gene calls are TRBV12-5 and TRBJ1-5; D gene ambiguous. The CDR3 length is 20 residues. Trimming removed 1 base at V and 1 base at J, with 23 bases between. Germline CDR1 is LGHNT and CDR2 is FRNRAP. CDR3 amino acids: CASGLALTLNSRVSNQPQHF. The DNA for the CDR3 is TGTGCTAGTGGTTTGGCCCTAACGTTGAACTCTCGTGTAAGCAATCAGCCCCAGCATTTT.

CDR3 sequence (DNA): TGTGCCATCAGTGCCAACGGCGGGTTAGGTTCCTACACCTTC. Protein: CAISANGGLGSYTF. V and J are TRBV10-3 and TRBJ1-2; unclear D gene. V was cut by 4 bases and J by 10 bases, with 19 bases left in between. The germline gives CDR1 ENHRY, CDR2 SYGVKD. The CDR3 totals 14 residues.

The V and J genes are TRBV5-1 and TRBJ2-7; a possible D gene is TRBD1 (5 bases). Germline V lookup: CDR1 SGHRS, CDR2 YFSETQ. The V end lost 2 bases, the J end lost 1 base, and 13 bases lay between the germline ends. CDR3 size: 15 residues. The CDR3 bases are TGCGCCAGCAGCTTTTTGGACATCGGTTCCTACGAGCAGTACTTC. It translates to CASSFLDIGSYEQYF.

The genes are TRBV4-1 and TRBJ1-3; D not resolved. CDR3 size: 13 residues. Germline lookup yields CDR1 MGHRA and CDR2 YSYEKL. V was trimmed by 1 base and J by 3 bases, leaving 4 bases between them. The CDR3 loop reads CASSQVSGNTIYF. CDR3 in DNA: TGCGCCAGCAGCCAAGTGAGTGGAAACACCATATATTTT.

This sequence joins TRBV7-8 and TRBJ1-2; 11 bases align to TRBD1. This CDR3 region has 15 residues. With V trimmed by 4 bases and J by 8 bases, 9 bases remained unmatched. Germline V gives CDR1 SGHVS, CDR2 FQNEAQ. CDR3 nucleotide sequence: TGTGCCAGCAGCTCCCGGGACAGGGGGTCTAAGGGCTACACCTTC. Its translation: CASSSRDRGSKGYTF.

This rearrangement joins TRBV18 to TRBJ2-7, with 7 bases identical to TRBD2. The CDR3 has 18 residues. J gave up 0 bases and V 3 bases, and 14 bases lay outside the gene matches. The V gene's germline CDR1 is KGHSH and CDR2 LQKENI. The CDR3 is CASSPLVLGLQLSYEQYF. The DNA for the CDR3 is TGTGCCAGCTCACCCTTGGTTCTGGGACTACAACTCTCCTACGAGCAGTACTTC.

The J gene is TRBJ2-7, the V gene TRBV27, with 9 nucleotides matching TRBD2. V trimming: 2 bases; J trimming: 2 bases; junction bases outside the gene matches: 10. CDR1 MNHEY and CDR2 SMNVEV come from the germline V gene (reference sequence). The CDR3 runs 17 residues. In nucleotides, the CDR3 is TGTGCCAGCAGTTTAAGAGGTTTGCTAGCGGGACCCTACGAGCAGTACTTC. This sequence encodes CASSLRGLLAGPYEQYF.

The chain carries TRBV25-1 and TRBJ2-7, with 9 nucleotides matching TRBD1. V was pared by 8 bases and J by 9 bases, with 11 bases of the junction left unmatched. Germline V gene sequence: CDR1 MGHDK, CDR2 SYGVNS. There are 13 residues in the CDR3. This chain's CDR3 is CASESRDRVRQYF. The CDR3, as DNA: TGTGCCAGCGAGTCCCGGGACAGGGTTCGGCAGTACTTC.

In regard to this clone: The same CDR3 can be traced to other DNA sequences in this sample. CDR3 sequence reads: CASSYRGASYEQYF. CDR3 sequence (DNA): TGTGCCAGCAGTTACCGGGGGGCTTCCTACGAGCAGTACTTC. The chain recombines TRBV6-5 with TRBJ2-7; TRBD2 might be the D (7 bases). V was clipped by 2 bases and J by 1 base, with 9 bases between them. Germline V CDR1 and CDR2: MNHEY, SVGAGI. The CDR3 consists of 14 residues.

The chain joins TRBV7-2 to TRBJ1-5; 7 nucleotides agree with TRBD1. Germline loops: CDR1 SGHTA, CDR2 FQGNSA. The ends lost 3 bases at V and 4 bases at J; junction bases unmatched: 6. The CDR3 runs to 15 residues. The CDR3 nucleotides are TGTGCCAGCAGCTTTACCAGGGGGGCAAATCAGCCCCAGCATTTT. Its translation is CASSFTRGANQPQHF.

J is TRBJ1-5 and V is TRBV18; D might be TRBD1 (6 bases). Deletions cut 4 bases from V and 2 bases from J, with 6 bases between. There are 13 residues in the CDR3. Germline V CDR1 and CDR2: KGHSH, LQKENI. CDR3 in DNA: TGTGCCAGCTCACGACAGGGCAATCAGCCCCAGCATTTT. Translation gives CASSRQGNQPQHF.

The chain has TRBV19 and TRBJ2-5; possibly TRBD1 for D (6 bases). TRBJ2-7 matches the DNA end more closely, so the J call is doubtful. The germline gives CDR1 LNHDA, CDR2 SQIVND (reference sequence). This CDR3 contains 14 residues. The CDR3 is CASSVTGTHYEQYF. CDR3 coding DNA: TGTGCCAGTAGTGTTACCGGGACACACTACGAGCAGTACTTC.